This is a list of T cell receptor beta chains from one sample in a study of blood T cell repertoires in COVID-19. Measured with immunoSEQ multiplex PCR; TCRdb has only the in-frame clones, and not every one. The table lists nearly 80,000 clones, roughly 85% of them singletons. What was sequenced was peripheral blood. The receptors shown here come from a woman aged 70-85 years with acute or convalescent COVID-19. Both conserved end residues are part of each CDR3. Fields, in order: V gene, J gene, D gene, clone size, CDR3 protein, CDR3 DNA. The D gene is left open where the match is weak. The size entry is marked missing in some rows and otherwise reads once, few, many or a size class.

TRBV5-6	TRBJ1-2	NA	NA	CASTNGRTAVYGYTF	TGTGCCAGCACCAACGGGAGGACAGCTGTTTATGGCTACACCTTC
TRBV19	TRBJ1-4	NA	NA	CASSLAGTNEKLFF	TGTGCCAGTAGTCTTGCAGGGACAAATGAAAAACTGTTTTTT
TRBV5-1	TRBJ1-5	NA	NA	CASSLTGGRNQPQHF	TGCGCCAGCAGCTTGACCGGGGGTCGCAATCAGCCCCAGCATTTT
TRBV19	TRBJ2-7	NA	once	CASKHRVSSYEQYF	TGTGCCAGCAAGCACAGGGTATCGTCCTACGAGCAGTACTTC
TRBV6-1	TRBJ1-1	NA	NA	CASSEAGAVTEAFF	TGTGCCAGCAGTGAAGCGGGGGCGGTCACTGAAGCTTTCTTT
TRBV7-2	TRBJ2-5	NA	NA	CASSLGGSGGETQYF	TGTGCCAGCAGCCTCGGGGGAAGTGGTGGGGAGACCCAGTACTTC
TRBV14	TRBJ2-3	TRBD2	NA	CASSPGTSGTAQYF	TGTGCCAGCAGCCCAGGGACTAGCGGGACCGCGCAGTATTTT
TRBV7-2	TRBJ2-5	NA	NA	CASSFAGKETQYF	TGTGCCAGCAGCTTTGCAGGAAAAGAGACCCAGTACTTC
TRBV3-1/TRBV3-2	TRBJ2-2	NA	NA	CASDLTGSGELFF	TGTGCCAGCGACCTCACAGGAAGCGGGGAGCTGTTTTTT
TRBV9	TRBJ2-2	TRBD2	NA	CASSVGLAGVPTGELFF	TGTGCCAGCAGCGTCGGACTAGCGGGAGTCCCCACCGGGGAGCTGTTTTTT
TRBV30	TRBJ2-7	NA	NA	CAWRQGPVYEQYF	TGTGCCTGGAGACAGGGTCCAGTCTACGAGCAGTACTTC
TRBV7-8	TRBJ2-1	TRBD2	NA	CASSLRSGRFNEQFF	TGTGCCAGCAGCCTACGGAGCGGGAGGTTCAATGAGCAGTTCTTC
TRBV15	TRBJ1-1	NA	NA	CATRRAGAMNTEAFF	TGTGCCACCCGCCGGGCGGGGGCGATGAACACTGAAGCTTTCTTT
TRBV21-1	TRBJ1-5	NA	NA	CASRSAKGTYSNQPQHF	TGTGCCAGCAGAAGCGCTAAAGGGACATATAGCAATCAGCCCCAGCATTTT
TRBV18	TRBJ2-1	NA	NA	CASSPRGSQDEQFF	TGTGCCAGCTCACCACGTGGTAGTCAGGATGAGCAGTTCTTC
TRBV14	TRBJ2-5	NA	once	CASSQLAIQETQYF	TGTGCCAGCAGCCAACTAGCGATTCAAGAGACCCAGTACTTC
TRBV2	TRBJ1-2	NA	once	CASSVSGYGYTF	TGTGCCAGCAGTGTGTCGGGGTATGGCTACACCTTC
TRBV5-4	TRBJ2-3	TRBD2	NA	CASSREGGASTDTQYF	TGTGCCAGCAGCCGGGAGGGTGGGGCATCCACAGATACGCAGTATTTT
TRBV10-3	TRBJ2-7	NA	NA	CAISERTVSLYEQYF	TGTGCCATCAGTGAAAGGACAGTCTCCCTCTACGAGCAGTACTTC
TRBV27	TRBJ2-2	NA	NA	CASTGQLNTGELFF	TGTGCCAGCACAGGACAGTTGAACACCGGGGAGCTGTTTTTT
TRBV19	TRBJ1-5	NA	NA	CASSIVSGLGQPQHF	TGTGCCAGTAGTATAGTTTCAGGGTTGGGGCAGCCCCAGCATTTT
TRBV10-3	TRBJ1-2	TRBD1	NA	CAISESDRGYGYTF	TGTGCCATCAGTGAATCTGACAGGGGATATGGCTACACCTTC
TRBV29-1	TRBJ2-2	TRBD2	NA	CSVEELAGDTGELFF	TGCAGCGTTGAAGAACTAGCGGGGGACACCGGGGAGCTGTTTTTT
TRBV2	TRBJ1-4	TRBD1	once	CASSQTGTGDEKLFF	TGTGCCAGCAGCCAAACCGGGACAGGGGATGAAAAACTGTTTTTT
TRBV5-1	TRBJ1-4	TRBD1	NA	CASSLGRTGSNEKLFF	TGCGCCAGCAGCTTGGGCCGGACAGGGTCTAATGAAAAACTGTTTTTT
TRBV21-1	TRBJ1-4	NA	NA	CASSKTDRGDNEKLFF	TGTGCCAGCAGCAAGACGGACAGGGGAGATAATGAAAAACTGTTTTTT
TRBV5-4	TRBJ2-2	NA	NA	CASMGPEKGVQDGELFF	TGTGCCAGCATGGGTCCCGAAAAGGGGGTCCAGGACGGGGAGCTGTTTTTT
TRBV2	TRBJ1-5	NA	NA	CASSDSDFSDYSNQPQHF	TGTGCCAGCAGTGACTCTGACTTCTCGGATTATAGCAATCAGCCCCAGCATTTT
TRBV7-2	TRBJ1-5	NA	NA	CASSPSGTYNQPQHF	TGTGCCAGCAGTCCATCCGGGACATACAATCAGCCCCAGCATTTT
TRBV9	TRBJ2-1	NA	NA	CASSPRGVLAGEEQFF	TGTGCCAGCAGCCCTCGCGGGGTGCTCGCCGGGGAAGAGCAGTTCTTC
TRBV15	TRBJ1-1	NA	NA	CATSRVQGWTEAFF	TGTGCCACCAGCAGAGTTCAGGGTTGGACTGAAGCTTTCTTT
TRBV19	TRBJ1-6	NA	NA	CASSPPSGARALHF	TGTGCCAGTAGTCCGCCTTCAGGGGCCAGGGCCCTCCACTTT
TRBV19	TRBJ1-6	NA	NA	CASRGPNYNSPLHF	TGTGCCAGCCGAGGGCCGAACTATAATTCACCCCTCCACTTT